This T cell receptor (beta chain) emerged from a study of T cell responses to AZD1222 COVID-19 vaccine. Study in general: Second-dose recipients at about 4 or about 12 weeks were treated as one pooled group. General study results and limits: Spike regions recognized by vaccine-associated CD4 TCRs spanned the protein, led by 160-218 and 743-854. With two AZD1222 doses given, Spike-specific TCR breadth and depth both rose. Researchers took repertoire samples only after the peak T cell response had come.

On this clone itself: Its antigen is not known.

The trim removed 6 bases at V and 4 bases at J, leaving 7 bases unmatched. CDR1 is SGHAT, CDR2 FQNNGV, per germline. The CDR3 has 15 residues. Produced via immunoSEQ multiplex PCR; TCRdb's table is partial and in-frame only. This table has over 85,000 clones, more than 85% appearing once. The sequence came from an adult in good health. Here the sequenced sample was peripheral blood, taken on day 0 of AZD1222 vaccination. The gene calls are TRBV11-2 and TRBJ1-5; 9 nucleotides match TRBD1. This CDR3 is CASSLDRGRNQPQHF. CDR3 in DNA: TGTGCCAGCAGTCTCGACAGGGGGAGAAATCAGCCCCAGCATTTT.